The sample holds a few counts of the clone carrying this T cell receptor (beta chain). Its antigen is still unknown. This record comes from a study of T-cell reconstitution after alpha-beta-depleted transplantation in children. Whole-study results and caveats: Surviving recipient T cells and thymic progenitors accounted for the high day-60 TCRbeta diversity observed in some patients. At one year after transplant, newly produced T cells mostly accounted for T-cell counts and diversity. In patients about two months after transplant, alpha-beta T cells reportedly arose from several hundred expanded graft clones.

The V end was cut by 5 bases, the J end by 0 bases, with 14 bases between. The CDR3 runs to 15 residues. Germline V gene lookup returns CDR1 WSHSY and CDR2 SAAADI. Unique molecular identifiers tagged the TCRbeta library. One entry per CDR3 protein, called by TCRdb with MiXCR from the PCR reads. Among some 440,000 distinct CDR3 sequences listed, under 20% were seen once. The receptor's source is a boy younger than two who had a stem cell transplant for Wiskott-Aldrich syndrome, so the T cells may come from the graft donor. The chain uses TRBV10-2 and TRBJ2-7, with D tentatively TRBD1 (5 bases). The input for sequencing was PBMCs, mostly from graft donor cells, taken 360 days after TCRalphabeta/CD19-depleted stem cell transplant. CDR3 nucleotide sequence: TGCGCCAGCAGTAGAGGACACCCCCTCTCCTACGAGCAGTACTTC. Translated: CASSRGHPLSYEQYF.